These T cell receptor beta chains were read from a single sample in a study of T cell responses to AZD1222 COVID-19 vaccine. TCRdb keeps only in-frame clones here, not all; method: immunoSEQ multiplex PCR. The repertoire has some 180,000 clones, 92% of them found once; the top ten carry about 9.4%. This specimen was peripheral blood, taken on day 0 of AZD1222 vaccination. The receptors were gathered from an adult in good health. CDR3s include the opening cysteine and the closing phenylalanine or tryptophan. The D gene is left open where the match is weak. A clone size is listed for some rows: how often the clone was seen (once, few, many), or a class if it is expanded.

D: TRBD1; J: TRBJ1-6; size: -; V: TRBV6-5; DNA: TGTGCCAGTGGCCCGCAGGGGGGTTCACCCCTCCACTTT; CDR3: CASGPQGGSPLHF
D: TRBD1; J: TRBJ1-2; size: -; V: TRBV6-5; DNA: TGTGCCAGCATTCCCGGGGAAGGGGGCAACTATGGCTACACCTTC; CDR3: CASIPGEGGNYGYTF
D: -; J: TRBJ1-4; size: -; V: TRBV7-9; DNA: TGTGCCAGCAGCGCCCTCACAGGGTTGGCTGAAAAACTGTTTTTT; CDR3: CASSALTGLAEKLFF
D: TRBD1; J: TRBJ2-7; size: -; V: TRBV10-3; DNA: TGTGCCATCAGTCAAGGGACAGAAAACTACGAGCAGTACTTC; CDR3: CAISQGTENYEQYF
D: -; J: TRBJ2-3; size: once; V: TRBV27; DNA: TGTGCCAGCAGTATCCGGTTAGCGAGCAGCACAGATACGCAGTATTTT; CDR3: CASSIRLASSTDTQYF
D: -; J: TRBJ1-1; size: -; V: TRBV2; DNA: TGTGCCAGCAGTGAAGGCTGGAACAGGGTGGACACTGAAGCTTTCTTT; CDR3: CASSEGWNRVDTEAFF
D: -; J: TRBJ1-2; size: -; V: TRBV6-6; DNA: TGTGCCAGCAGATCCTCAGCGGCGGATGGCTACACCTTC; CDR3: CASRSSAADGYTF
D: -; J: TRBJ1-1; size: once; V: TRBV6-2/TRBV6-3; DNA: TGTGCCAGCAGTTACAACGGGGCAATGAACACTGAAGCTTTCTTT; CDR3: CASSYNGAMNTEAFF
D: -; J: TRBJ1-5; size: -; V: TRBV30; DNA: TGTGCCTGGGGTTTACAGGGAGGCAATCAGCCCCAGCATTTT; CDR3: CAWGLQGGNQPQHF
D: -; J: TRBJ1-1; size: -; V: TRBV7-9; DNA: TGTGCCAGCAGCCTGGACGGGTACACTGAAGCTTTCTTT; CDR3: CASSLDGYTEAFF
D: -; J: TRBJ2-7; size: -; V: TRBV4-2; DNA: TGTGCCAGCAGCCAAGATCAAGCAGCAACCTACGAGCAGTACTTC; CDR3: CASSQDQAATYEQYF